This T cell receptor (beta chain) was identified in a study of shared clonotypes between healthy human individuals. Each replicate PCR on the sorted subsets used roughly 200 ng DNA (approximately 33,000 T cell genomes). Assay used: immunoSEQ multiplex PCR; TCRdb lists only in-frame clones, some missing. The table lists about 710,000 clones, over 55% of them singletons. Notes on the study in general: A handful of donors showed sharing of approximately 5% of naive CD4 clonotypes. The represented genetic and exposure-history diversity was limited by the small number of donors.

Comment on this clone: Its target is unknown.

The germline gives CDR1 SNHLY, CDR2 FYNNEI. CDR3 length equals 15 residues. Losses at the gene ends were 6 bases for V and 0 bases for J; bases not matched to a gene: 4. The material sequenced was memory CD4+ T cells sorted from blood. The subset denotes: CD45RA-negative fraction. The chain couples TRBV2 to TRBJ2-2, with TRBD1 matching over 7 bases. The source is a woman aged 25 to 39 in good health. CDR3 DNA sequence: TGTGCCAGCAGGCGACAGGGAACGAACACCGGGGAGCTGTTTTTT. This codes for CASRRQGTNTGELFF.